This T cell receptor beta chain was sequenced for a study of T cell responses to AZD1222 COVID-19 vaccine. Study findings and constraints: Spike-specific TCR breadth rose after two AZD1222 doses, and depth rose as well.

This clone came up once. What it binds is unknown. The CDR3 is made up of 14 amino acids. Germline CDR1 SEHNR, CDR2 FQNEAQ (reference sequence). V dropped 7 bases and J dropped 2 bases, with 14 bases sitting between them. Sequenced by immunoSEQ multiplex PCR; TCRdb stores in-frame clones only, minus some. The table lists 150,000 to 200,000 clones, around 86% of them singletons. The sequences come from peripheral blood, collected on day 0 of MenACWY control vaccination. This sequence was found in an adult in good health. The chain has TRBV7-9 and TRBJ1-2; the D gene is possibly TRBD1 (6 bases). The CDR3 loop reads CASTRGGENYGYTF. CDR3 DNA: TGTGCCAGCACCCGGGGGGGCGAGAACTATGGCTACACCTTC.